These T cell receptor beta chains were read from a single sample in a study of CD8+ T cells in alopecia areata. Repertoires were generated with immunoSEQ multiplex PCR, while TCRdb's copy carries only in-frame clones and drops some. The table lists 120,000 to 150,000 clones, roughly 44% of them singletons. The sample consisted of CD4+ T cells sorted from blood. The receptors stem from a human donor with alopecia areata. CDR3s include the opening cysteine and the closing phenylalanine or tryptophan. The order of the fields is D gene, CDR3 length, V gene, J gene, clone size, CDR3 protein, CDR3 DNA. A D gene is named only where the DNA matches it firmly. Rows give clone size only sometimes, using once, few, many, or a class for an expanded clone.

D gene: .
CDR3 length: 13
V gene: TRBV5-1
J gene: TRBJ1-2
clone size: once
CDR3 protein: CASSLADGYGYTF
CDR3 DNA: TGCGCCAGCAGCTTGGCCGACGGCTATGGCTACACCTTC

D gene: TRBD2
CDR3 length: 14
V gene: TRBV28
J gene: TRBJ2-7
clone size: .
CDR3 protein: CASALAGGTYEQYF
CDR3 DNA: TGTGCCAGCGCTCTAGCGGGGGGGACCTACGAGCAGTACTTC

D gene: .
CDR3 length: 13
V gene: TRBV7-6
J gene: TRBJ2-3
clone size: once
CDR3 protein: CASSGDRTDTQYF
CDR3 DNA: TGTGCCAGCAGCGGCGACAGGACAGATACGCAGTATTTT

D gene: TRBD1
CDR3 length: 14
V gene: TRBV5-1
J gene: TRBJ2-7
clone size: .
CDR3 protein: CASSLSDGRQGPYF
CDR3 DNA: TGCGCCAGCAGCTTGTCCGACGGCAGACAGGGACCGTACTTC

D gene: TRBD1
CDR3 length: 14
V gene: TRBV29-1
J gene: TRBJ1-1
clone size: .
CDR3 protein: CSVQEGTANTEAFF
CDR3 DNA: TGCAGCGTTCAAGAAGGGACAGCGAACACTGAAGCTTTCTTT

D gene: TRBD1
CDR3 length: 16
V gene: TRBV29-1
J gene: TRBJ2-7
clone size: .
CDR3 protein: CSVEEGGTGGSYEQYF
CDR3 DNA: TGCAGCGTTGAAGAAGGAGGAACAGGGGGCTCCTACGAGCAGTACTTC

D gene: TRBD2
CDR3 length: 15
V gene: TRBV28
J gene: TRBJ2-3
clone size: .
CDR3 protein: CASSPGTRSTDTQYF
CDR3 DNA: TGTGCCAGCAGTCCCGGGACTAGGTCCACAGATACGCAGTATTTT

D gene: .
CDR3 length: 13
V gene: TRBV5-1
J gene: TRBJ2-1
clone size: .
CDR3 protein: CASSEWSVNEQFF
CDR3 DNA: TGCGCCAGCAGCGAATGGAGCGTTAATGAGCAGTTCTTC

D gene: .
CDR3 length: 15
V gene: TRBV5-1
J gene: TRBJ1-5
clone size: .
CDR3 protein: CASSLGIDSNQPQHF
CDR3 DNA: TGCGCCAGCAGCTTGGGGATAGATAGCAATCAGCCCCAGCATTTT

D gene: .
CDR3 length: 14
V gene: TRBV29-1
J gene: TRBJ2-1
clone size: .
CDR3 protein: CSVGRGSSYNEQFF
CDR3 DNA: TGCAGCGTTGGTAGGGGCAGCTCCTACAATGAGCAGTTCTTC

D gene: TRBD1
CDR3 length: 13
V gene: TRBV6-5
J gene: TRBJ1-5
clone size: .
CDR3 protein: CASSQDRGQPQHF
CDR3 DNA: TGTGCCAGCAGTCAGGACAGGGGACAGCCCCAGCATTTT

D gene: .
CDR3 length: 16
V gene: TRBV29-1
J gene: TRBJ2-3
clone size: .
CDR3 protein: CSVEVARARATDTQYF
CDR3 DNA: TGCAGCGTTGAGGTTGCCAGGGCGCGCGCCACAGATACGCAGTATTTT

D gene: .
CDR3 length: 14
V gene: TRBV5-1
J gene: TRBJ2-5
clone size: .
CDR3 protein: CASSFFAGVETQYF
CDR3 DNA: TGCGCCAGCAGCTTCTTCGCAGGGGTAGAGACCCAGTACTTC

D gene: .
CDR3 length: 19
V gene: TRBV4-1
J gene: TRBJ2-1
clone size: .
CDR3 protein: CASSQDRLKQGRVYNEQFF
CDR3 DNA: TGCGCCAGCAGCCAAGACCGCCTAAAACAAGGCAGGGTATACAATGAGCAGTTCTTC

D gene: .
CDR3 length: 15
V gene: TRBV7-6
J gene: TRBJ2-6
clone size: .
CDR3 protein: CASSWQGSGANVLTF
CDR3 DNA: TGTGCCAGCAGCTGGCAGGGCTCTGGGGCCAACGTCCTGACTTTC

D gene: .
CDR3 length: 15
V gene: TRBV30
J gene: TRBJ1-2
clone size: .
CDR3 protein: CAWSPSGLLGYGYTF
CDR3 DNA: TGTGCCTGGAGTCCCTCCGGTCTCTTGGGCTATGGCTACACCTTC

D gene: .
CDR3 length: 13
V gene: TRBV29-1
J gene: TRBJ2-2
clone size: .
CDR3 protein: CSAGTPTTGELFF
CDR3 DNA: TGCAGCGCGGGAACTCCGACCACCGGGGAGCTGTTTTTT

D gene: TRBD2
CDR3 length: 14
V gene: TRBV30
J gene: TRBJ2-1
clone size: .
CDR3 protein: CALLGLAGVGEQFF
CDR3 DNA: TGTGCCCTCCTGGGACTAGCGGGAGTTGGTGAGCAGTTCTTC

D gene: .
CDR3 length: 11
V gene: TRBV6-5
J gene: TRBJ2-7
clone size: .
CDR3 protein: CASSHSYEQYF
CDR3 DNA: TGTGCCAGCAGTCACAGTTACGAGCAGTACTTC

D gene: .
CDR3 length: 10
V gene: TRBV29-1
J gene: TRBJ1-1
clone size: few
CDR3 protein: CSVGQQGAFF
CDR3 DNA: TGCAGCGTTGGGCAACAGGGAGCTTTCTTT

D gene: .
CDR3 length: 16
V gene: TRBV5-6
J gene: TRBJ2-6
clone size: .
CDR3 protein: CASSFDIETGANVLTF
CDR3 DNA: TGTGCCAGCAGCTTCGATATAGAGACTGGGGCCAACGTCCTGACTTTC

D gene: .
CDR3 length: 11
V gene: TRBV18
J gene: TRBJ2-5
clone size: few
CDR3 protein: CASSLQETQYF
CDR3 DNA: TGTGCCAGCTCACTTCAAGAGACCCAGTACTTC

D gene: .
CDR3 length: 15
V gene: TRBV7-3
J gene: TRBJ1-2
clone size: few
CDR3 protein: CASSPAAGANYGYTF
CDR3 DNA: TGTGCCAGCAGCCCGGCAGCGGGGGCCAACTATGGCTACACCTTC

D gene: .
CDR3 length: 13
V gene: TRBV27
J gene: TRBJ2-7
clone size: .
CDR3 protein: CASRFDWNYEQYF
CDR3 DNA: TGTGCCAGCAGATTTGACTGGAACTACGAGCAGTACTTC

D gene: .
CDR3 length: 14
V gene: TRBV5-1
J gene: TRBJ2-7
clone size: .
CDR3 protein: CASSFTDSSYEQYF
CDR3 DNA: TGCGCCAGCAGCTTCACCGACAGCTCCTACGAGCAGTACTTC

D gene: .
CDR3 length: 15
V gene: TRBV6-5
J gene: TRBJ2-7
clone size: .
CDR3 protein: CASSYEGGSPYEQYF
CDR3 DNA: TGTGCCAGCAGTTACGAGGGGGGATCTCCCTACGAGCAGTACTTC